The sequence of this TCR beta chain was determined in a study of cytomegalovirus exposure and HLA in healthy donors. V lost 7 bases and J lost 7, with 11 bases in between. This CDR3 has 10 amino acids. Germline V gene lookup returns CDR1 SQVTM and CDR2 ANQGSEA. The PCR contained 60 Vbeta and 13 Jbeta primers. TCRdb keeps only in-frame clones here, not all; method: immunoSEQ multiplex PCR. The sample holds over 110,000 clones, 82% seen once. Sequenced: PBMCs. The receptor was isolated from a male donor in good health and CMV-seronegative. The rearrangement joins TRBV29-1 to TRBJ2-7; unclear D gene. The CDR3 bases are TGCAGCGCCCTCCGCGAGGAGCAGTACTTC. It yields the protein CSALREEQYF.